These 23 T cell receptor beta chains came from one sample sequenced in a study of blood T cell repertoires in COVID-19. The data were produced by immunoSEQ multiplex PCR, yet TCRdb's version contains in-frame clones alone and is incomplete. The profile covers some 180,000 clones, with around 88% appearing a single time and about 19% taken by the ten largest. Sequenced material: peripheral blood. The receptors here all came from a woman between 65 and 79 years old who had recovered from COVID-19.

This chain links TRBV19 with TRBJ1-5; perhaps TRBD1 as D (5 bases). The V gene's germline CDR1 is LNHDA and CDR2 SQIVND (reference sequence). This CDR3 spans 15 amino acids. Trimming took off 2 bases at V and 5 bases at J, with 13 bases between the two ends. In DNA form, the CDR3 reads TGTGCCAGTAGTATAATCCAGGGTGGGGATCAGCCCCAGCATTTT. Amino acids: CASSIIQGGDQPQHF.

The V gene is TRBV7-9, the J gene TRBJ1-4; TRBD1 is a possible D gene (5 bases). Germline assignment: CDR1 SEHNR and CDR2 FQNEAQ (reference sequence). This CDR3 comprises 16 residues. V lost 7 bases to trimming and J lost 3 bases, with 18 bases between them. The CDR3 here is CASTPGGGVPNEKLFF. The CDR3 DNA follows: TGTGCCAGCACGCCCGGGGGGGGAGTCCCTAATGAAAAACTGTTTTTT.

The CDR3 region has the DNA TGCGCCAGCAGTGGCGGGGCAGGAAGAAACACCATATATTTT. The encoded protein is CASSGGAGRNTIYF. This sequence joins TRBV10-2 and TRBJ1-3; D is perhaps TRBD1 (5 bases). CDR1 and CDR2 from the germline V gene are WSHSY and SAAADI. The CDR3 runs 14 residues. V was clipped by 4 bases and J by 5 bases, with 12 bases between them.

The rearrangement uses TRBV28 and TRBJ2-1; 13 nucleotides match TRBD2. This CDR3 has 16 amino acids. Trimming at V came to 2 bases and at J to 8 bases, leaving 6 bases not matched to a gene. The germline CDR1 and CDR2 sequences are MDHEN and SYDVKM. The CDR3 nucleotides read TGTGCCAGCAGTTTACCCGGACTAGCGGGAGCCCATGAGCAGTTCTTC. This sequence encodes CASSLPGLAGAHEQFF. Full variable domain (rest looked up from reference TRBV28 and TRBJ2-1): DVKVTQSSRYLVKRTGEKVFLECVQDMDHENMFWYRQDPGLGLRLIYFSYDVKMKEKGDIPEGYSVSREKKERFSLILESASTNQTSMYLCASSLPGLAGAHEQFFGPGTRLTVL.

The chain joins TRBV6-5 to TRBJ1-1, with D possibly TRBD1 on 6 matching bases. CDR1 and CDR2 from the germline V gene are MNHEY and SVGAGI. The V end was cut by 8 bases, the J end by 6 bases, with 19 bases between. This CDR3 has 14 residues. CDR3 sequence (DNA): TGTGCCAGCTCCTGGGGGGGTGGGGGCCCTGAAGCTTTCTTT. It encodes CASSWGGGGPEAFF.

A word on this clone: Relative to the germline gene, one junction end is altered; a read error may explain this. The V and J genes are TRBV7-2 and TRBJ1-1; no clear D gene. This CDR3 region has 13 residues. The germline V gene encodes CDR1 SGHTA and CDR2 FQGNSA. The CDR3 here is CASSPGGRTELIW. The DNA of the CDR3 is TGTGCCAGCAGCCCAGGCGGGAGGACCGAGCTGATTTGG.

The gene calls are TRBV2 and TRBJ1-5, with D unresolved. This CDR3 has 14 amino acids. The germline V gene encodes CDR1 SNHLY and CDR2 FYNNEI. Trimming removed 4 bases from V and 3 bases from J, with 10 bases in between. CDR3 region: CASSVGQDNQPQHF. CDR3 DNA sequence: TGTGCCAGCAGTGTGGGCCAGGACAATCAGCCCCAGCATTTT.

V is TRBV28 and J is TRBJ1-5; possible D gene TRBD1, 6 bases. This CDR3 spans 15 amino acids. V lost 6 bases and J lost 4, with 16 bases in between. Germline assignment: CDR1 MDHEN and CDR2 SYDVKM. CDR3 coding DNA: TGTGCCAGCAGCCGGACAGACAGTGGGAATCAGCCCCAGCATTTT. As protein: CASSRTDSGNQPQHF.

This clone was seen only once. The CDR3 nucleotides read TGCGCCAGCAGCCGGGGACTAGCGGGAGAGTTGGCGTACGAGCAGTACTTC. This codes for CASSRGLAGELAYEQYF. This chain links TRBV5-1 with TRBJ2-7; 14 positions agree with TRBD2. The trim removed 4 bases at V and 4 bases at J, leaving 10 bases unmatched. The germline CDR1 and CDR2 sequences are SGHRS and YFSETQ. The CDR3 sequence is 17 residues long. Full variable domain (rest looked up from reference TRBV5-1 and TRBJ2-7): KAGVTQTPRYLIKTRGQQVTLSCSPISGHRSVSWYQQTPGQGLQFLFEYFSETQRNKGNFPGRFSGRQFSNSRSEMNVSTLELGDSALYLCASSRGLAGELAYEQYFGPGTRLTVT.

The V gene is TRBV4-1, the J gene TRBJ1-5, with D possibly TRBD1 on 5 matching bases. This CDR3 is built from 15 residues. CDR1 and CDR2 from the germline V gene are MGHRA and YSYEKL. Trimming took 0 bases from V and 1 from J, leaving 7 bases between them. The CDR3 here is CASSQEWGSNQPQHF. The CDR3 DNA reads TGCGCCAGCAGCCAAGAGTGGGGCAGCAATCAGCCCCAGCATTTT.

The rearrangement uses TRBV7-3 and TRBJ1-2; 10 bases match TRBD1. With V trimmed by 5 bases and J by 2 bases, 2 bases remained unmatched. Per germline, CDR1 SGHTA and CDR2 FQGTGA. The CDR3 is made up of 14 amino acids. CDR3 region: CASSMGQGNYGYTF. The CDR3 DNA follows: TGTGCCAGCAGCATGGGACAGGGGAACTATGGCTACACCTTC.

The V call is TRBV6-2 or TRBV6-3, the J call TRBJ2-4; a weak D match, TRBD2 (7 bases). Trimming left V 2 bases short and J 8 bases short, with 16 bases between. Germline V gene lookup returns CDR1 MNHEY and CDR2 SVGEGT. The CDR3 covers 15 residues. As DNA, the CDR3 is TGTGCCAGCAGTTACGGGGGGGGCCTATTGGACATTCAGTACTTC. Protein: CASSYGGGLLDIQYF.

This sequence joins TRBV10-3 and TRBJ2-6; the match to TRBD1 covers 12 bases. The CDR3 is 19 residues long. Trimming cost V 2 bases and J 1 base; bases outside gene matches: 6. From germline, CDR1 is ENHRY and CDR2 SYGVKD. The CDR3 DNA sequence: TGTGCCATCAGTGAGGGTTTGGGACAGGGGGCATCTGGGGCCAACGTCCTGACTTTC. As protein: CAISEGLGQGASGANVLTF.

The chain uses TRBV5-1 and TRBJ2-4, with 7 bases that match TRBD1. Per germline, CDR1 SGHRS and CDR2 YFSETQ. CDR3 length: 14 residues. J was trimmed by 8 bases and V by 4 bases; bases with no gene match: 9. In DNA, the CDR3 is TGCGCCAGCAGCCCCGCCCGACAGGGTGACATTCAGTACTTC. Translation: CASSPARQGDIQYF.

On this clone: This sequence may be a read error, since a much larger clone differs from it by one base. The CDR3 region is CASTRLAGGSYEQYF. The CDR3 nucleotides read TGTGCCAGCACCCGACTAGCGGGGGGGTCCTACGAGCAGTACTTC. The chain couples TRBV6-5 to TRBJ2-7, with 14 bases aligning to TRBD2. The CDR3 is 15 residues long. Unmatched junction bases numbered 3, after V lost 7 bases and J lost 1 base. Germline V gene lookup returns CDR1 MNHEY and CDR2 SVGAGI.

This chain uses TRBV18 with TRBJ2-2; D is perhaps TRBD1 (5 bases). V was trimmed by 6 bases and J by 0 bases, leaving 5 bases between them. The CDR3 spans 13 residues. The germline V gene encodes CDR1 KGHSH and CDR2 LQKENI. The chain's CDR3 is CASSGPNTGELFF. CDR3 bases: TGTGCCAGCTCGGGGCCGAACACCGGGGAGCTGTTTTTT.

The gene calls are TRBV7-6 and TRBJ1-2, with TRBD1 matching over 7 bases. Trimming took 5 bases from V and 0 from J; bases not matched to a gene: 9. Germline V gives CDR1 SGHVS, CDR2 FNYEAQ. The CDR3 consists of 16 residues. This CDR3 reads CASSPRGGTANYGYTF. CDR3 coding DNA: TGTGCCAGCAGCCCCCGAGGCGGGACAGCTAACTATGGCTACACCTTC.

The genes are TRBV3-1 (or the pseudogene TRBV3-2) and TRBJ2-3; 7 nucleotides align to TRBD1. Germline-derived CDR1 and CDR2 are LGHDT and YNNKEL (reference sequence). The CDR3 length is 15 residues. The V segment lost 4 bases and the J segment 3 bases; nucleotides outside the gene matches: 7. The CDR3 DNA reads TGTGCCAGCAGCCGTGACAGGGTTGGTACAGATACGCAGTATTTT. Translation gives CASSRDRVGTDTQYF.

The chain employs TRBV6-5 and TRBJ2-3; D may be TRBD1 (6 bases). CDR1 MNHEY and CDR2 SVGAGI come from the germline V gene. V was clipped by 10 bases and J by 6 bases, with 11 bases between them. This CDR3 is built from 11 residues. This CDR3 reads CAISRGDTQYF. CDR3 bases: TGTGCCATCTCGAGGGGGGATACGCAGTATTTT.

CDR3 residues: CASSRGMQAPGYTF. CDR3 sequence (DNA): TGTGCCAGCAGCCGGGGGATGCAGGCCCCGGGCTACACCTTC. This chain connects TRBV5-6 to TRBJ1-2; a possible D gene is TRBD1 (5 bases). The CDR3 spans 14 residues. V was cut by 4 bases and J by 8 bases, with 18 bases left in between. Germline-derived CDR1 and CDR2 are SGHDT and YYEEEE. Filled out from reference TRBV5-6 and TRBJ1-2, the complete variable domain reads DAGVTQSPTHLIKTRGQQVTLRCSPKSGHDTVSWYQQALGQGPQFIFQYYEEEERQRGNFPDRFSGHQFPNYSSELNVNALLLGDSALYLCASSRGMQAPGYTFGSGTRLTVV.

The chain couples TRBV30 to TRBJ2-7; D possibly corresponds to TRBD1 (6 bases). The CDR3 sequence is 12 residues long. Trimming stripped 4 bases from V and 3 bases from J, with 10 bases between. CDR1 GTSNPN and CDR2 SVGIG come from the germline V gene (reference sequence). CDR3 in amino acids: CAWKQDSYEQYF. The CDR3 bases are TGTGCCTGGAAACAGGACAGCTACGAGCAGTACTTC. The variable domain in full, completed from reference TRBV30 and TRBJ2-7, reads SQTIHQWPATLVQPVGSPLSLECTVEGTSNPNLYWYRQAAGRGLQLLFYSVGIGQISSEVPQNLSASRPQDRQFILSSKKLLLSDSGFYLCAWKQDSYEQYFGPGTRLTVT.

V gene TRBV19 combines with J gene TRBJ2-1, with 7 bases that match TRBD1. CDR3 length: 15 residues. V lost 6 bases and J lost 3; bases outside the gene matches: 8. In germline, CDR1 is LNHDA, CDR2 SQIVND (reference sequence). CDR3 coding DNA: TGTGCCAGTAGCTTGGGACAGAGGGTCTACAATGAGCAGTTCTTC. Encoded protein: CASSLGQRVYNEQFF.

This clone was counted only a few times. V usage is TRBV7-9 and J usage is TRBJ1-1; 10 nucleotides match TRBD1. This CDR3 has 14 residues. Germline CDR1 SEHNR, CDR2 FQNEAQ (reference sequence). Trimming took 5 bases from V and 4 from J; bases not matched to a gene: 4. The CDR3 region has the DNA TGTGCCAGCAGCGTACGACAGGGGGCCACTGAAGCTTTCTTT. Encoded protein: CASSVRQGATEAFF.